This passage covers 16 T cell receptor beta chains from one sample sequenced in a study of technical replicates of blood from a few donors (dated by TCRdb to the late 2010s). The library relied on the immunoSEQ multiplex PCR assay. Drawn from immuneACCESS, this table holds only the in-frame rearrangements with V and J called that TCRdb kept. Clones are partly lost; checked studies trace under half to an unresolved V gene and leave the rest unexplained. Recorded for this sample are tens of thousands of clones; around 90% of them occurred a single time. The ten largest clones take up about 0.39% of the sample. Sequenced input: T cells isolated from PBMCs. Source of these receptors: a human donor in good health.

This chain connects TRBV19 to TRBJ2-1, with 7 bases identical to TRBD1. The CDR3 contains 15 residues. Trimming cost V 2 bases and J 7 bases; bases outside gene matches: 8. Germline V gene sequence: CDR1 LNHDA, CDR2 SQIVND (reference sequence). DNA of the CDR3: TGTGCCAGTAGTATACGCAGGGGGTTATTGAATGAGCAGTTCTTC. Protein: CASSIRRGLLNEQFF.

V is TRBV10-3 and J is TRBJ1-1; no firm D call. The germline gives CDR1 ENHRY, CDR2 SYGVKD. The CDR3 has 12 amino acids. V was shortened by 3 bases and J by 0 bases, with 2 bases between the two germline ends. As DNA, the CDR3 is TGTGCCATCAGTGACATGAACACTGAAGCTTTCTTT. Translated: CAISDMNTEAFF.

This rearrangement joins TRBV9 to TRBJ2-7; D is perhaps TRBD1 (5 bases). The CDR3 runs 14 residues. V dropped 0 bases and J dropped 0 bases, with 7 bases sitting between them. CDR1 is SGDLS, CDR2 YYNGEE, per germline. The CDR3 loop is CASSVGQFSYEQYF. The CDR3 nucleotides are TGTGCCAGCAGCGTAGGACAGTTCTCCTACGAGCAGTACTTC.

This sequence joins TRBV29-1 and TRBJ2-7; 10 bases fit TRBD1. CDR1 and CDR2 from the germline V gene are SQVTM and ANQGSEA. After removal of 6 bases from V and 7 bases from J, the junction contained 9 bases not matched to a gene. This CDR3 is built from 13 residues. The CDR3 protein is CSVSTGGAKEQYF. The DNA of the CDR3 is TGCAGCGTGTCGACAGGGGGCGCGAAAGAGCAGTACTTC.

DNA for the CDR3: TGTGCCAGCAGGGGGACAGGGGATCCCTACGAGCAGTACTTC. It yields the protein CASRGTGDPYEQYF. This sequence joins TRBV6-5 and TRBJ2-7; 10 positions match TRBD1. The V gene end was trimmed by 6 bases and the J gene end by 2 bases; junction bases not matched to a gene: 4. Germline lookup yields CDR1 MNHEY and CDR2 SVGAGI. The CDR3 loop spans 14 amino acids.

The chain carries TRBV4-1 and TRBJ2-1; D gene ambiguous. CDR1 MGHRA and CDR2 YSYEKL come from the germline V gene. This CDR3 spans 13 amino acids. The V end was cut by 0 bases, the J end by 7 bases, with 7 bases between. This chain's CDR3 is CASSQDPENEQFF. CDR3 in DNA: TGCGCCAGCAGCCAAGATCCGGAGAATGAGCAGTTCTTC.

J is TRBJ1-1 and V is TRBV7-3; D uncertain. This CDR3 is built from 13 residues. Germline V gives CDR1 SGHTA, CDR2 FQGTGA. Deletions cut 5 bases from V and 4 bases from J, with 11 bases between. The CDR3 protein is CASSLGSGTEAFF. As DNA, the CDR3 is TGTGCCAGCAGCCTAGGAAGCGGCACTGAAGCTTTCTTT.

Here the CDR3 reads CASSYSKQVQTGELFF. The CDR3 DNA is TGTGCCAGCAGTTACTCGAAACAAGTTCAGACCGGGGAGCTGTTTTTT. V usage is TRBV6-6 and J usage is TRBJ2-2; no clear D gene. The CDR3 sequence is 16 residues long. CDR1 is MNHNY, CDR2 SVGAGI, per germline (reference sequence). V lost 0 bases, J lost 5 bases, and 13 bases lay in between.

As regards this clone: Germline and junction disagree at one end, which may indicate a read error. The chain links TRBV7-7 to TRBJ2-3; D not certain. This CDR3 is built from 15 residues. Germline CDR1 and CDR2: SSHAT and FNYEAQ (reference sequence). CDR3 loop: CASSYTGMLGDTQYF. CDR3 in DNA: TGTGCTAGCAGCTATACGGGTATGCTCGGAGATACGCAGTATTTT.

The V call is TRBV7-3, the J call TRBJ2-2; TRBD2 is a possible D gene (6 bases). Germline lookup yields CDR1 SGHTA and CDR2 FQGTGA. The CDR3 extends over 14 amino acids. The ends were cut back, 5 bases at V and 4 bases at J, with 11 bases in the middle. The CDR3 spells CASSGSGGTGELFF. CDR3 bases: TGTGCCAGCAGCGGTAGCGGAGGCACCGGGGAGCTGTTTTTT.

J is TRBJ1-4 and V is TRBV2; unclear D gene. Trimming cost V 4 bases and J 6 bases, with 18 bases left between them. Germline CDR1 reads SNHLY; CDR2 reads FYNNEI. CDR3 length: 16 amino acids. In DNA form, the CDR3 reads TGTGCCAGCAGTGTTTACAGCCTGGGAGGGTATGAAAAACTGTTTTTT. The encoded protein is CASSVYSLGGYEKLFF.

The V and J genes are TRBV28 and TRBJ2-7; D may be TRBD2 (5 bases). Germline assignment: CDR1 MDHEN and CDR2 SYDVKM. Trimming took 5 bases from V and 0 from J, leaving 11 bases between them. This CDR3 spans 14 amino acids. The CDR3 here is CASSPHSASYEQYF. Here the CDR3 DNA reads TGTGCCAGCAGTCCCCATAGCGCCTCCTACGAGCAGTACTTC.

V is TRBV27 and J is TRBJ1-5; D is perhaps TRBD1 (5 bases). There are 15 residues in the CDR3. Germline CDR1 MNHEY, CDR2 SMNVEV (reference sequence). V was shortened by 3 bases and J by 1 base, with 10 bases between the two germline ends. CDR3 sequence reads: CASSLSTDSNQPQHF. CDR3 coding DNA: TGTGCCAGCAGTTTGTCGACAGACAGCAATCAGCCCCAGCATTTT.

The chain links TRBV10-1 to TRBJ1-1; 7 bases map to TRBD1. The CDR3 has 14 residues. Looked up from germline, CDR1 is WNHNN and CDR2 is SYGVQD (reference sequence). J gave up 1 base and V 4 bases, and 3 bases lay outside the gene matches. The DNA for the CDR3 is TGCGCCAGCAGTGGGGGACAGACGAACACTGAAGCTTTCTTT. It is translated as CASSGGQTNTEAFF.

The chain joins TRBV10-2 to TRBJ1-1; no reliable D call. V lost 6 bases and J lost 7, with 9 bases in between. The CDR3 has 11 amino acids. Germline CDR1 reads WSHSY; CDR2 reads SAAADI. In DNA, the CDR3 is TGCGCCAGCAGAACAGCCTTTGAAGCTTTCTTT. It codes for CASRTAFEAFF.

The genes are TRBV30 and TRBJ1-1; TRBD1 might be the D (5 bases). The CDR3 contains 15 residues. V gave up 4 bases and J gave up 3 bases, with 18 bases separating them. In germline, CDR1 is GTSNPN, CDR2 SVGIG (reference sequence). CDR3 bases: TGTGCCTGGATTGGGATAAGGGGCCACTACACTGAAGCTTTCTTT. Amino acid sequence: CAWIGIRGHYTEAFF. The full variable domain, in which reference TRBV30 and TRBJ1-1 provide the parts outside the CDR3, is SQTIHQWPATLVQPVGSPLSLECTVEGTSNPNLYWYRQAAGRGLQLLFYSVGIGQISSEVPQNLSASRPQDRQFILSSKKLLLSDSGFYLCAWIGIRGHYTEAFFGQGTRLTVV.